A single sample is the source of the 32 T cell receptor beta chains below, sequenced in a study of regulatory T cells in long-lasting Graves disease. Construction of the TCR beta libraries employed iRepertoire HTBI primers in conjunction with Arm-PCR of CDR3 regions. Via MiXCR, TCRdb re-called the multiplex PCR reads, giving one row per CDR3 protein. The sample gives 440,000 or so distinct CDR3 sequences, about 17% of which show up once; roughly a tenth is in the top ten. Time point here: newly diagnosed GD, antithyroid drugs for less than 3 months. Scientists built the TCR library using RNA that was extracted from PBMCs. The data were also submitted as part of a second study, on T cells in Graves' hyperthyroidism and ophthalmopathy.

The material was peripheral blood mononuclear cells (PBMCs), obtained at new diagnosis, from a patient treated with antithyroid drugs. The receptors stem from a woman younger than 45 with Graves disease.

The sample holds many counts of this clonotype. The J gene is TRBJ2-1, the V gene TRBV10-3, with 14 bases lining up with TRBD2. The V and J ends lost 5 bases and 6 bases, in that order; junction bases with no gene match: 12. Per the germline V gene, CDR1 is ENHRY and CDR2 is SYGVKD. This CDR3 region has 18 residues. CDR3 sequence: CAISQRLAGGPLGNEQFF. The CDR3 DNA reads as TGTGCCATCAGTCAGAGACTAGCGGGAGGGCCTCTTGGCAATGAGCAGTTCTTC.

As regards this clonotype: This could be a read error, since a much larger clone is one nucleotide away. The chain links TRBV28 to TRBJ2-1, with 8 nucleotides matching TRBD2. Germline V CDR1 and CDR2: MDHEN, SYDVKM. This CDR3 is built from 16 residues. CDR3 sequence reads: CAGSFGSGGSYNEQFF. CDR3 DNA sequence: TGTGCCGGCAGTTTTGGGTCGGGAGGGTCCTACAATGAGCAGTTCTTC.

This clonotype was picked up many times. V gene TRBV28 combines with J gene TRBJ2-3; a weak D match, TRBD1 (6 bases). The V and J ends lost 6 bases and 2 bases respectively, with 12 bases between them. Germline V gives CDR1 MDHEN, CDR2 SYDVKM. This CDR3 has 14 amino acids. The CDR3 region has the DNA TGTGCCAGCAGCCCCGGGACAAACACAGATACGCAGTATTTT. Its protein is CASSPGTNTDTQYF.

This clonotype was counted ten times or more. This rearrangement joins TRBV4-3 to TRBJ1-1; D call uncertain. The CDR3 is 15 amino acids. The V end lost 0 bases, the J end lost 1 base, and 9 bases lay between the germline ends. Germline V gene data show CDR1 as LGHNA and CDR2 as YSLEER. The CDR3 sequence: CASSQDKQPNTEAFF. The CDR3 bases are TGCGCCAGCAGCCAAGATAAGCAGCCGAACACTGAAGCTTTCTTT.

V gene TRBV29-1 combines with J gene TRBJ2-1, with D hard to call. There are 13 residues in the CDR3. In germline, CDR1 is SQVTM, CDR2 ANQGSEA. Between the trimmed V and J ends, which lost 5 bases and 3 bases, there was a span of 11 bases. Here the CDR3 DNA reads TGCAGCGTTCTCCACTCCCACTACAATGAGCAGTTCTTC. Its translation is CSVLHSHYNEQFF.

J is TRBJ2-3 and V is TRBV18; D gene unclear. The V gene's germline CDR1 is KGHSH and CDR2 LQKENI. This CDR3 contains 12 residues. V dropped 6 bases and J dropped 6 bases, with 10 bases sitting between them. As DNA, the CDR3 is TGTGCCAGCTCCGATGTGACGGATACGCAGTATTTT. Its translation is CASSDVTDTQYF.

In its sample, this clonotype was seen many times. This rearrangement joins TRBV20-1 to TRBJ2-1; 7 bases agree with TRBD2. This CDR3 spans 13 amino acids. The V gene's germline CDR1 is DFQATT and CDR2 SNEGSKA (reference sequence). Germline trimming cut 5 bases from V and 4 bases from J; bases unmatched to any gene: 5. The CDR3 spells CSARDGGYNEQFF. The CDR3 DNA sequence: TGCAGTGCTCGGGACGGGGGGTACAATGAGCAGTTCTTC.

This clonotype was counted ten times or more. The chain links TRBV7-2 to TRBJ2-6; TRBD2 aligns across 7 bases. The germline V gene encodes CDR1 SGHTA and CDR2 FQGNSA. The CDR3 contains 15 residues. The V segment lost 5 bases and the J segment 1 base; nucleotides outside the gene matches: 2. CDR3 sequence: CASSAGRSGANVLTF. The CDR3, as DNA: TGTGCCAGCAGCGCCGGGAGGTCTGGGGCCAACGTCCTGACTTTC. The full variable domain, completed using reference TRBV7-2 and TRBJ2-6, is GAGVSQSPSNKVTEKGKDVELRCDPISGHTALYWYRQSLGQGLEFLIYFQGNSAPDKSGLPSDRFSAERTGGSVSTLTIQRTQQEDSAVYLCASSAGRSGANVLTFGAGSRLTVL.

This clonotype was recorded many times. The CDR3 is CASSFSGSDEQYF. CDR3 sequence (DNA): TGCGCCAGCAGCTTTAGCGGGAGTGACGAGCAGTACTTC. The chain has TRBV5-1 and TRBJ2-7; 9 bases fit TRBD2. CDR1 and CDR2 from the germline V gene are SGHRS and YFSETQ. Losses at the gene ends were 2 bases for V and 5 bases for J; bases not matched to a gene: 2. CDR3 size: 13 residues.

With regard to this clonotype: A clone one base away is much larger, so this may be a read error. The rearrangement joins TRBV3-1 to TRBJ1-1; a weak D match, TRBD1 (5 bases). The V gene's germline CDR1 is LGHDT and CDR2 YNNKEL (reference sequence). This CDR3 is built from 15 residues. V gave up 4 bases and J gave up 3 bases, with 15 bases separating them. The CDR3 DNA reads TGTGCCAGCAGCCCTACGGGGGTTCCGGACACTGAAGCTTTCTTT. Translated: CASSPTGVPDTEAFF.

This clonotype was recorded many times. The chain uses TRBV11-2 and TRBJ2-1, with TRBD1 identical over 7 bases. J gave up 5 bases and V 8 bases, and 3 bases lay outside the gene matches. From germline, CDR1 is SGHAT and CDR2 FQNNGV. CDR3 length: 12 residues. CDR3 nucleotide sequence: TGTGCCAGCGTGACAGGGAACAATGAGCAGTTCTTC. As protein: CASVTGNNEQFF.

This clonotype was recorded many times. CDR3 protein: CASSPPGRTSLLFGYTF. As DNA, the CDR3 is TGTGCCAGCTCCCCTCCGGGACGGACATCACTCCTCTTTGGCTACACCTTC. The chain joins TRBV18 to TRBJ1-2; tentative D call: TRBD1 (5 bases). CDR1 is KGHSH, CDR2 LQKENI, per germline. The CDR3 contains 17 residues. V dropped 6 bases and J dropped 7 bases, with 27 bases sitting between them. Looking up the rest from reference TRBV18 and TRBJ1-2 gives the full variable domain: NAGVMQNPRHLVRRRGQEARLRCSPMKGHSHVYWYRQLPEEGLKFMVYLQKENIIDESGMPKERFSAEFPKEGPSILRIQQVVRGDSAAYFCASSPPGRTSLLFGYTFGSGTRLTVV.

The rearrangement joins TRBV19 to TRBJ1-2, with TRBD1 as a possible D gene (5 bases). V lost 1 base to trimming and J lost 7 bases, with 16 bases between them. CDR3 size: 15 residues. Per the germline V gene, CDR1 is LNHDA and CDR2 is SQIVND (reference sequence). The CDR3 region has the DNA TGTGCCAGTAGTATAGCCACGCGGGGGTCCATTGGCTACACCTTC. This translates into CASSIATRGSIGYTF.

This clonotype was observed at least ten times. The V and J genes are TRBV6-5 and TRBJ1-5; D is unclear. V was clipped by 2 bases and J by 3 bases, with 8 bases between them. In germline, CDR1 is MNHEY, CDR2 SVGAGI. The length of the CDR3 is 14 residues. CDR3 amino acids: CASSYIRYNQPQHF. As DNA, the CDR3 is TGTGCCAGCAGTTACATTCGGTACAATCAGCCCCAGCATTTT.

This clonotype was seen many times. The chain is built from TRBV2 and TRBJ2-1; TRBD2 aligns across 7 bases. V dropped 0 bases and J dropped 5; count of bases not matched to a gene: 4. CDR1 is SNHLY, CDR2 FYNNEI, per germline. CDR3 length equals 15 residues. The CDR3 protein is CASSEAGGPDNEQFF. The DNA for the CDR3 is TGTGCCAGCAGTGAAGCGGGAGGGCCCGACAATGAGCAGTTCTTC. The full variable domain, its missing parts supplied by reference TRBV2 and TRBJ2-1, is EPEVTQTPSHQVTQMGQEVILRCVPISNHLYFYWYRQILGQKVEFLVSFYNNEISEKSEIFDDQFSVERPDGSNFTLKIRSTKLEDSAMYFCASSEAGGPDNEQFFGPGTRLTVL.

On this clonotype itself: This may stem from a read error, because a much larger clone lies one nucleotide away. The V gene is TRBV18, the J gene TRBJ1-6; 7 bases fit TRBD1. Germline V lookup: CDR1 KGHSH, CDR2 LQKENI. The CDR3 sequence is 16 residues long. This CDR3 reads CASSPSRQGGGPPRHF. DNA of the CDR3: TGTGCCAGCTCACCTTCTCGACAGGGAGGTGGTCCACCCCGCCACTTT.

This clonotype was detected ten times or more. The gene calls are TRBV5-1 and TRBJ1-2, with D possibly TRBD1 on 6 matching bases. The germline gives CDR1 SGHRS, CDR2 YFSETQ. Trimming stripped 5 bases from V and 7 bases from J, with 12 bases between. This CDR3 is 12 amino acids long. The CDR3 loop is CASRPDSSGYTF. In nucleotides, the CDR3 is TGCGCCAGCAGACCGGACAGCTCTGGCTACACCTTC.

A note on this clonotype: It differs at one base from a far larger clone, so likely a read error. The CDR3 bases are TGTGCCAGCAGCTACCAGGGGGGGTACAATGAGCAGTACTTC. Translation: CASSYQGGYNEQYF. The J gene is TRBJ2-7, the V gene TRBV7-2; the D call may be TRBD1 or TRBD2 (7 bases each). Trimming left V 4 bases short and J 7 bases short, with 17 bases between. From germline, CDR1 is SGHTA and CDR2 FQGNSA. The CDR3 loop spans 14 amino acids. Supplemented by reference TRBV7-2 and TRBJ2-7, the full variable domain reads GAGVSQSPSNKVTEKGKDVELRCDPISGHTALYWYRQSLGQGLEFLIYFQGNSAPDKSGLPSDRFSAERTGGSVSTLTIQRTQQEDSAVYLCASSYQGGYNEQYFGPGTRLTVT.

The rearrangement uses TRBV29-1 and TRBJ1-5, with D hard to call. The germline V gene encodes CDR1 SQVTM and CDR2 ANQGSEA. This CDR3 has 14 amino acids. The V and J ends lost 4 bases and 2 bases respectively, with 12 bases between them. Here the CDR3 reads CSVAGEGGNQPQHF. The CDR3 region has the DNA TGCAGCGTTGCTGGGGAAGGAGGCAATCAGCCCCAGCATTTT.

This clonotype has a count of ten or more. The DNA of the CDR3 is TGTGCCATCAGGTCCGGGACTAGCGGAACCTACGAGCAGTACTTC. The encoded protein is CAIRSGTSGTYEQYF. The chain employs TRBV10-3 and TRBJ2-7; TRBD2 aligns across 11 bases. This CDR3 is 15 amino acids long. J gave up 2 bases and V 6 bases, and 6 bases lay outside the gene matches. Germline CDR1 ENHRY, CDR2 SYGVKD.

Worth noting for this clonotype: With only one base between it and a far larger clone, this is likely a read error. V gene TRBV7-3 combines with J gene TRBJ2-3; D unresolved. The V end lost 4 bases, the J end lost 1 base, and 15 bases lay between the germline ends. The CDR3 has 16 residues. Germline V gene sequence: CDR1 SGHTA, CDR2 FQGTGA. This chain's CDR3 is CASSSTLGGGTDTQYF. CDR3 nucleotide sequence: TGTGCCAGCAGCTCCACCCTGGGTGGGGGCACAGATACGCAGTATTTT.

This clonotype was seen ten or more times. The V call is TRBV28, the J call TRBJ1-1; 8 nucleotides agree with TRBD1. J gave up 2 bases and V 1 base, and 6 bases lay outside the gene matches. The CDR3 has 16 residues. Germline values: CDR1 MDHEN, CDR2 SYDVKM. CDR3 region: CASSLFAGGLNTEAFF. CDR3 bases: TGTGCCAGCAGTTTATTTGCAGGGGGCCTAAACACTGAAGCTTTCTTT.

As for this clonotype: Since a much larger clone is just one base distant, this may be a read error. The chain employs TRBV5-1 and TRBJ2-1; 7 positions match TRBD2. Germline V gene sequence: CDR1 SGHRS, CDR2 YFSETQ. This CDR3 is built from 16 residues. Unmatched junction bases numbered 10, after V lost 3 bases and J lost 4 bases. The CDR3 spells CASSSVFAGDYNEQFF. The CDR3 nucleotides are TGCGCCAGCAGCTCGGTTTTCGCGGGAGATTACAATGAGCAGTTCTTC.

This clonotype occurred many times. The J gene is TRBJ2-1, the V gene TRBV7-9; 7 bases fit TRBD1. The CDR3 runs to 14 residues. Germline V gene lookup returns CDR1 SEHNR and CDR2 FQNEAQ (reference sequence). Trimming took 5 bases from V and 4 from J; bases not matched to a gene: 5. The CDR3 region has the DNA TGTGCCAGCAGCCCCCGGGACAGATACAATGAGCAGTTCTTC. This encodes CASSPRDRYNEQFF.

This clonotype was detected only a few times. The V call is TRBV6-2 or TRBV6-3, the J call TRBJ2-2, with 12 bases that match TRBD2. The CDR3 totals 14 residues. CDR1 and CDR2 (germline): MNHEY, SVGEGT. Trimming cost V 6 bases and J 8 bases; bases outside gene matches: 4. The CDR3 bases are TGTGCCAGCAGACGGACTAGCGGGAATGGGGAGCTGTTTTTT. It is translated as CASRRTSGNGELFF.

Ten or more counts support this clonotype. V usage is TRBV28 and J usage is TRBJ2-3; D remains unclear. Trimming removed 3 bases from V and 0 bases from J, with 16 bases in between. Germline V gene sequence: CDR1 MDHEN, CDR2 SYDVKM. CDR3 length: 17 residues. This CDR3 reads CASSFGRERDSTDTQYF. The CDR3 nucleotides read TGTGCCAGCAGTTTTGGTAGGGAACGAGACAGCACAGATACGCAGTATTTT.

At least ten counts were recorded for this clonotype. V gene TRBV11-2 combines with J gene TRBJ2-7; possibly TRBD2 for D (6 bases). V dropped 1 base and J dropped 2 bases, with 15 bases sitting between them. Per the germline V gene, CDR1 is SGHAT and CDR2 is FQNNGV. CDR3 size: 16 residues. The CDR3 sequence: CASSLGTTGRAYEQYF. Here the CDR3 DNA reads TGTGCCAGCAGCTTAGGCACGACCGGGAGAGCCTACGAGCAGTACTTC.

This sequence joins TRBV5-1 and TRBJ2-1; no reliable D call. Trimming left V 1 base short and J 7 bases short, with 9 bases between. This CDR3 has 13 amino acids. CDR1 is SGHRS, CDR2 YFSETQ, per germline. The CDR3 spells CASSLSSMNEQFF. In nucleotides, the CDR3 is TGCGCCAGCAGCTTGTCTTCGATGAATGAGCAGTTCTTC.

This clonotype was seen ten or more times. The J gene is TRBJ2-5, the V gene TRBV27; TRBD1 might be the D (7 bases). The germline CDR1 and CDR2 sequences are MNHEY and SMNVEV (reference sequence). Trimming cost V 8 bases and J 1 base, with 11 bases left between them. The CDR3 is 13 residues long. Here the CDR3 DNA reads TGTGCCAGCGGAGGGACAGTCCAAGAGACCCAGTACTTC. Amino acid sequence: CASGGTVQETQYF.

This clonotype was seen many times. CDR3 amino acids: CASSFGQVQETQYF. The CDR3 bases are TGTGCCAGCAGTTTCGGACAGGTCCAAGAGACCCAGTACTTC. V and J are TRBV28 and TRBJ2-5, with 7 positions matching TRBD1. V gave up 3 bases and J gave up 1 base; unmatched junction bases: 2. This CDR3 is 14 amino acids long. Germline lookup yields CDR1 MDHEN and CDR2 SYDVKM. The full variable domain, completed using reference TRBV28 and TRBJ2-5, is DVKVTQSSRYLVKRTGEKVFLECVQDMDHENMFWYRQDPGLGLRLIYFSYDVKMKEKGDIPEGYSVSREKKERFSLILESASTNQTSMYLCASSFGQVQETQYFGPGTRLLVL.

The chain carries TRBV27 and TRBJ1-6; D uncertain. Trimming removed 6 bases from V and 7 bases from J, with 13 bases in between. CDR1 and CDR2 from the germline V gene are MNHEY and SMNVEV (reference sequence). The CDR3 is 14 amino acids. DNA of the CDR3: TGTGCCAGCAGCCTCCTGCCAGAAAATTCACCCCTCCACTTT. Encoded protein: CASSLLPENSPLHF.

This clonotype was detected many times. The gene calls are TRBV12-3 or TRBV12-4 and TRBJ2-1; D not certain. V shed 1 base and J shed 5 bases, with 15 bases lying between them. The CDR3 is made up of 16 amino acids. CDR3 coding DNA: TGTGCCAGCAGTTTAGACGTAAATCTAGGCAACAATGAGCAGTTCTTC. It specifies CASSLDVNLGNNEQFF.